The T cell receptor (beta chain) under discussion was sequenced for a study of T cells in Graves' hyperthyroidism and ophthalmopathy. Findings and caveats of the study: Model predictions of ophthalmopathy came a median 6.5 months before onset.

At least ten counts were recorded for this clonotype. Its antigen is undetermined. Amplification of TCR beta CDR3 regions was performed using RNA transcripts as template. First-round RT-PCR with HTBI primers amplified the TCR CDR3 region. TCRdb called the multiplex PCR reads again in MiXCR, with one record for every CDR3 protein. The sample includes over 300,000 distinct CDR3 sequences, about 13% seen only once; the top ten take roughly 33%. Ophthalmopathy cases scored 3 or more on the Clinical Activity Score and 4 or more on NOSPECS grade, with duration below 3 months. Uncontrolled infection, other autoimmune disease, pregnancy or lactation disqualified patients from enrolment. The CDR3 runs to 15 residues. The ends lost 5 bases at V and 6 bases at J; junction bases unmatched: 7. Germline assignment: CDR1 SGHAT and CDR2 FQNNGV.

The rearrangement links TRBV11-2 to TRBJ1-5; 10 bases are shared with TRBD1. The source is a woman in her 40s with Graves' ophthalmopathy. Source material: blood. The CDR3 region is CASSPGTGVGQPQHF. CDR3 DNA sequence: TGTGCCAGCAGCCCCGGGACAGGGGTAGGTCAGCCCCAGCATTTT.